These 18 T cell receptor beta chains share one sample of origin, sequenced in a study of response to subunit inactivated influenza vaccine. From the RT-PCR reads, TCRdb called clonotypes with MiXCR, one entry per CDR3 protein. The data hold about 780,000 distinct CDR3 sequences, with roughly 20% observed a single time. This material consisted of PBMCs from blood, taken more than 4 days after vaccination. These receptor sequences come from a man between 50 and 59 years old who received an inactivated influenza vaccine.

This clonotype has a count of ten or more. The CDR3 sequence is CSVELAGEYNEQFF. CDR3 nucleotides: TGCAGCGTTGAATTGGCTGGAGAATACAATGAGCAGTTCTTC. The genes are TRBV29-1 and TRBJ2-1; no clear D gene. V lost 2 bases to trimming and J lost 4 bases, with 12 bases between them. The germline V gene encodes CDR1 SQVTM and CDR2 ANQGSEA. This CDR3 is 14 amino acids long.

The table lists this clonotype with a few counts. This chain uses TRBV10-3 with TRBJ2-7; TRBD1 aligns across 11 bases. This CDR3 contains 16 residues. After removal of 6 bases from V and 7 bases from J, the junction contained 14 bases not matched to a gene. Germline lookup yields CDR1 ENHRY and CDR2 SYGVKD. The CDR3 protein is CAISRAPGTGGYEQYF. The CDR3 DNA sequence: TGTGCCATCAGCAGGGCTCCCGGGACAGGGGGGTATGAGCAGTACTTC.

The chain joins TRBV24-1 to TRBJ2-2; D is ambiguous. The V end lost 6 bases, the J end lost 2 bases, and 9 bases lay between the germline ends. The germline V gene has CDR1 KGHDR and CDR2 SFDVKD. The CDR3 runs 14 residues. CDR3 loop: CATSPRINTGELFF. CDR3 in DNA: TGTGCCACCAGTCCGCGGATCAACACCGGGGAGCTGTTTTTT.

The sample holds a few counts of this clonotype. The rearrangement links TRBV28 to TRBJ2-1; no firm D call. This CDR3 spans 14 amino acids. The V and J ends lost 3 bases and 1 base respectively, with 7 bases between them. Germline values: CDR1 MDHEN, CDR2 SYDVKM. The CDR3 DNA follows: TGTGCCAGCAGTTTTCAGGATTCCTACAATGAGCAGTTCTTC. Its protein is CASSFQDSYNEQFF.

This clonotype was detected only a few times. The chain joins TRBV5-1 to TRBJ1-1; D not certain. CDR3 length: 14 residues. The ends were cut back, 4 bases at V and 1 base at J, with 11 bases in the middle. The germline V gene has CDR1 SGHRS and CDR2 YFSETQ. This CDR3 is CASSPERGNTEAFF. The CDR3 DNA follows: TGCGCCAGCAGCCCGGAACGGGGGAACACTGAAGCTTTCTTT.

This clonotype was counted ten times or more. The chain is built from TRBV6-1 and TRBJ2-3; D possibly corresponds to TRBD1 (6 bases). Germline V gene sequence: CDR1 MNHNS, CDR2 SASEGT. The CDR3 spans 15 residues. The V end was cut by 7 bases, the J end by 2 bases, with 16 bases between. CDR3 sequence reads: CASKLGQMHTDTQYF. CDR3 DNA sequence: TGTGCCAGCAAGCTCGGACAGATGCACACAGATACGCAGTATTTT.

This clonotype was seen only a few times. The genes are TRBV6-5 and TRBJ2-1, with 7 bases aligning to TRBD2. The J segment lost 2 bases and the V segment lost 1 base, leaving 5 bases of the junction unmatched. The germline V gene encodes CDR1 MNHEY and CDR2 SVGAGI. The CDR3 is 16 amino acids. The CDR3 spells CASSYWQRGTYNEQFF. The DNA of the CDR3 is TGTGCCAGCAGTTACTGGCAGCGGGGTACCTACAATGAGCAGTTCTTC.

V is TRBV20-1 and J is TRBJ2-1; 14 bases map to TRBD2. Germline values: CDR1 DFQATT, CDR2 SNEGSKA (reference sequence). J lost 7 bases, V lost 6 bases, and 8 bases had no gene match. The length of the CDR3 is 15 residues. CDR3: CSAWGLAGELNEQFF. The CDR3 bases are TGCAGTGCGTGGGGACTAGCGGGAGAATTGAATGAGCAGTTCTTC.

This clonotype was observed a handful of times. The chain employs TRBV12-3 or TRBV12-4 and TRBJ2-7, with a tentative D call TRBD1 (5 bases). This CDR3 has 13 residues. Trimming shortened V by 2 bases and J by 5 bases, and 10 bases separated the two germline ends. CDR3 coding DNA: TGTGCCAGCAGTTTATTCAAGGGGAACGAGCAGTACTTC. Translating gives CASSLFKGNEQYF.

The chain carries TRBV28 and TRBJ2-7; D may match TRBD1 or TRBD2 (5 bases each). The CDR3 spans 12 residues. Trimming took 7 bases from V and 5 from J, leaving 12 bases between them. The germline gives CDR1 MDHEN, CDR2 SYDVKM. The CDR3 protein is CASMSGTHEQYF. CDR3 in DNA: TGTGCCAGCATGTCGGGGACGCACGAGCAGTACTTC.

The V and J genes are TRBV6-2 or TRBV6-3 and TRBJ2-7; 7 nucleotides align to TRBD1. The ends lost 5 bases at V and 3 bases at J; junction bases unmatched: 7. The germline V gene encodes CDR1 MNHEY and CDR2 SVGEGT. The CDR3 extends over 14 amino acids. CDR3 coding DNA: TGTGCCAGCAGTCCCGGGACAGCGGTCTACGAGCAGTACTTC. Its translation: CASSPGTAVYEQYF.

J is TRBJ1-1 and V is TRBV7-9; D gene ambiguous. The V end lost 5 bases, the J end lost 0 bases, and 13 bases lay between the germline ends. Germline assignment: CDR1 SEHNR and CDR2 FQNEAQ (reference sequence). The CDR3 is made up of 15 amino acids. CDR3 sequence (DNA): TGTGCCAGCAGCCCCGGCGGATTAATGAACACTGAAGCTTTCTTT. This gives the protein CASSPGGLMNTEAFF.

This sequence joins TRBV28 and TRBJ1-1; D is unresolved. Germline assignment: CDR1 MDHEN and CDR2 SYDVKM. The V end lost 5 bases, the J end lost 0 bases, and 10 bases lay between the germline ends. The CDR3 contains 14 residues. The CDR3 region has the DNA TGTGCCAGCAGTCCTCAACAGATGAACACTGAAGCTTTCTTT. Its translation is CASSPQQMNTEAFF. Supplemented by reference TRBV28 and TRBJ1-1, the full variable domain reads DVKVTQSSRYLVKRTGEKVFLECVQDMDHENMFWYRQDPGLGLRLIYFSYDVKMKEKGDIPEGYSVSREKKERFSLILESASTNQTSMYLCASSPQQMNTEAFFGQGTRLTVV.

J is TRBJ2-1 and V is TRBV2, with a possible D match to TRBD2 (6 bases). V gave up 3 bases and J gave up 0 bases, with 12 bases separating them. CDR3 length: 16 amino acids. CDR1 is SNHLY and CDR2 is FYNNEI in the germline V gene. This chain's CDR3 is CASSDLAFSSYNEQFF. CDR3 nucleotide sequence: TGTGCCAGCAGTGACCTAGCGTTCAGCTCCTACAATGAGCAGTTCTTC.

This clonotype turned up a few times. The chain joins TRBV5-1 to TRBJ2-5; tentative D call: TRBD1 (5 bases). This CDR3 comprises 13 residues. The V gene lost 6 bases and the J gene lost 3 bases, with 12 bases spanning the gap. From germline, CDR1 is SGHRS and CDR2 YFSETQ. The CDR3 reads CASNRQPEETQYF. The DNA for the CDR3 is TGCGCCAGCAACAGACAGCCAGAAGAGACCCAGTACTTC.

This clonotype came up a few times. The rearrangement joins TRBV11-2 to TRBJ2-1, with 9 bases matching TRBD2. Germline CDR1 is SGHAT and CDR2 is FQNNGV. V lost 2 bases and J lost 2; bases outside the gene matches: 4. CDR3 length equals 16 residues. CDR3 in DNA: TGTGCCAGCAGCTTATTTAGCGGGGGCCCCTACAATGAGCAGTTCTTC. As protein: CASSLFSGGPYNEQFF.

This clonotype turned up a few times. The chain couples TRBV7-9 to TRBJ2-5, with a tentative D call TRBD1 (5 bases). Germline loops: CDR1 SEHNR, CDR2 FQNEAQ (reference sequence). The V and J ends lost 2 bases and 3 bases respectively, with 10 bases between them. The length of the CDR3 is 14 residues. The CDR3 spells CASSLYNRKETQYF. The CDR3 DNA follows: TGTGCCAGCAGCTTATATAACAGGAAAGAGACCCAGTACTTC.

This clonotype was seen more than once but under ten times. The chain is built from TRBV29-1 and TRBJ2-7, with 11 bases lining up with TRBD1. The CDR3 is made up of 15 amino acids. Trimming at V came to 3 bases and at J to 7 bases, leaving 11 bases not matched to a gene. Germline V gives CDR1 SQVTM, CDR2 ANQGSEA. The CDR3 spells CSVDIRDRGASEQYF. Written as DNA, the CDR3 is TGCAGCGTTGACATACGGGACAGGGGGGCCTCGGAGCAGTACTTC.